This T cell receptor (beta chain) was sequenced during a study of T cells in Graves' hyperthyroidism and ophthalmopathy. TCR beta CDR3 regions were amplified from RNA. Using the HTBI primer set, a first-round RT-PCR was run on the TCR CDR3. MiXCR, run by TCRdb on the multiplex PCR reads, gives a single entry per CDR3 protein. The sample holds 530,000 or so distinct CDR3 sequences; under 60% are singletons and the top ten take about 8.3%. The junction had 9 bases not matched to a gene; V was cut back by 6 bases and J by 0 bases. Germline CDR1 reads DFQATT; CDR2 reads SNEGSKA (reference sequence). CDR3 length: 15 amino acids.

This receptor was identified in a woman aged 18-29 years with Graves' hyperthyroidism. The sample comprised peripheral blood or thyroid tissue (not recorded which). The genes are TRBV20-1 and TRBJ2-3; 7 bases are shared with TRBD2. The CDR3, as DNA: TGCAGTGCGAAACTCACTAGCGCCAGCACAGATACGCAGTATTTT. Protein product: CSAKLTSASTDTQYF.